Following are 20 T cell receptor beta chains from one sample sequenced in a study of shared clonotypes between healthy human individuals. Libraries were prepared by immunoSEQ multiplex PCR; TCRdb keeps only in-frame clonotypes and omits some of them. This sample has some 2,000,000 clones, with almost 96% found just once. Sample: naive CD4+ T cells sorted from blood. As for subset: CD45RA+ positively selected. These receptors were taken from a man younger than 35 in good health.

V and J are TRBV30 and TRBJ2-1; 11 bases agree with TRBD2. The germline V gene has CDR1 GTSNPN and CDR2 SVGIG (reference sequence). The ends lost 3 bases at V and 1 base at J; junction bases unmatched: 8. This CDR3 has 17 residues. For the CDR3, the DNA is TGTGCCTGGAGGAGCCCGACTAGCGGGAAGTCCTACAATGAGCAGTTCTTC. It translates to CAWRSPTSGKSYNEQFF. Supplemented by reference TRBV30 and TRBJ2-1, the full variable domain reads SQTIHQWPATLVQPVGSPLSLECTVEGTSNPNLYWYRQAAGRGLQLLFYSVGIGQISSEVPQNLSASRPQDRQFILSSKKLLLSDSGFYLCAWRSPTSGKSYNEQFFGPGTRLTVL.

The V call is TRBV6-5, the J call TRBJ2-4, with D perhaps matching TRBD1 (7 bases). The CDR3 length is 14 residues. Germline loops: CDR1 MNHEY, CDR2 SVGAGI. V was shortened by 6 bases and J by 8 bases, with 17 bases between the two germline ends. DNA for the CDR3: TGTGCCAGCAGACGAGGACAGGAGGGACACATTCAGTACTTC. Amino acid sequence: CASRRGQEGHIQYF.

The chain carries TRBV19 and TRBJ2-4, with TRBD1 as a possible D gene (6 bases). Trimming removed 5 bases at V and 0 bases at J, with 14 bases between. The CDR3 has 16 amino acids. CDR1 is LNHDA, CDR2 SQIVND, per germline (reference sequence). This CDR3 reads CASSPEGTLAKNIQYF. The CDR3 DNA sequence: TGTGCCAGTAGTCCTGAGGGGACACTAGCCAAAAACATTCAGTACTTC.

DNA of the CDR3: TGTGCCAGCAGTTTCACAGGGTTGGAGACCCAGTACTTC. Translating it yields CASSFTGLETQYF. The rearrangement uses TRBV2 and TRBJ2-5, with D tentatively TRBD1 (6 bases). The CDR3 consists of 13 residues. Germline V CDR1 and CDR2: SNHLY, FYNNEI. V was cut by 5 bases and J by 5 bases, with 12 bases left in between.

The rearrangement uses TRBV11-2 and TRBJ2-2; perhaps TRBD1 as D (5 bases). This CDR3 comprises 15 residues. The germline V gene encodes CDR1 SGHAT and CDR2 FQNNGV. The V gene lost 5 bases and the J gene lost 4 bases, with 14 bases spanning the gap. The DNA of the CDR3 is TGTGCCAGCAGCCAGGACACGGTCCGCACCGGGGAGCTGTTTTTT. Translating it yields CASSQDTVRTGELFF.

The CDR3 reads CASSLAGTGTPYEQYF. The CDR3 DNA reads as TGTGCCAGCAGCTTGGCCGGAACAGGGACGCCCTACGAGCAGTACTTC. The chain couples TRBV5-6 to TRBJ2-7, with D possibly being TRBD1 (6 bases). The V end was cut by 0 bases, the J end by 2 bases, with 15 bases between. Germline CDR1 SGHDT, CDR2 YYEEEE. This CDR3 has 16 amino acids.

The chain is built from TRBV19 and TRBJ2-3; perhaps TRBD1 as D (5 bases). Per germline, CDR1 LNHDA and CDR2 SQIVND (reference sequence). This CDR3 comprises 15 residues. Trimming cost V 3 bases and J 2 bases, with 12 bases left between them. This chain's CDR3 is CASSIQGVLTDTQYF. The DNA for the CDR3 is TGTGCCAGTAGTATCCAGGGCGTTCTCACAGATACGCAGTATTTT.

V gene TRBV6-1 combines with J gene TRBJ2-7; tentative D call: TRBD2 (5 bases). V was clipped by 7 bases and J by 2 bases, with 12 bases between them. Germline values: CDR1 MNHNS, CDR2 SASEGT. The CDR3 runs 13 residues. The DNA for the CDR3 is TGTGCCAGCATGTGGAGGCAAACCTACGAGCAGTACTTC. It specifies CASMWRQTYEQYF.

The V call is TRBV9, the J call TRBJ2-5; D unresolved. CDR3 length equals 13 residues. Trimming left V 4 bases short and J 1 base short, with 8 bases between. Germline-derived CDR1 and CDR2 are SGDLS and YYNGEE. The CDR3 DNA reads as TGTGCCAGCAGCCCCAGCCTCCAAGAGACCCAGTACTTC. Encoded protein: CASSPSLQETQYF.

The chain links TRBV27 to TRBJ2-7; tentative D call: TRBD2 (5 bases). CDR3 length: 14 residues. With 2 bases removed from V and 4 bases from J, the gap between germline ends came to 12 bases. Germline V lookup: CDR1 MNHEY, CDR2 SMNVEV (reference sequence). CDR3 residues: CASSLKPRDYEQYF. CDR3 nucleotide sequence: TGTGCCAGCAGTTTAAAGCCACGGGATTACGAGCAGTACTTC.

The V gene is TRBV2, the J gene TRBJ1-5; D not resolved. CDR3 length equals 13 residues. The germline V and J ends were trimmed by 6 bases and 4 bases, with 10 bases remaining between them. Looked up from germline, CDR1 is SNHLY and CDR2 is FYNNEI. In DNA form, the CDR3 reads TGTGCCAGCAGCGTGGACGTGAATCAGCCCCAGCATTTT. This sequence encodes CASSVDVNQPQHF.

The chain joins TRBV9 to TRBJ2-7; D gene uncertain. Trimming left V 0 bases short and J 2 bases short, with 9 bases between. CDR3 size: 14 residues. Germline CDR1 SGDLS, CDR2 YYNGEE. For the CDR3, the DNA is TGTGCCAGCAGCGTAGATGGCCTTACCTACGAGCAGTACTTC. This encodes CASSVDGLTYEQYF.

The chain employs TRBV10-3 and TRBJ2-3; no clear D gene. This CDR3 has 13 amino acids. Trimming took off 4 bases at V and 3 bases at J, with 8 bases between the two ends. Germline CDR1 ENHRY, CDR2 SYGVKD. This chain's CDR3 is CAISAKGTDTQYF. CDR3 DNA: TGTGCCATCAGTGCGAAGGGAACAGATACGCAGTATTTT.

This clone appeared once. The rearrangement joins TRBV25-1 to TRBJ2-3; 14 bases match TRBD2. Germline V gene sequence: CDR1 MGHDK, CDR2 SYGVNS. This CDR3 comprises 15 residues. With V trimmed by 8 bases and J by 6 bases, 7 bases remained unmatched. CDR3 in DNA: TGTGCCAGCGGACCGGGACTAGCGGGAGTGGATACGCAGTATTTT. This sequence encodes CASGPGLAGVDTQYF.

This chain links TRBV7-2 with TRBJ1-6; the D gene is possibly TRBD1 (6 bases). Per the germline V gene, CDR1 is SGHTA and CDR2 is FQGNSA. Trimming shortened V by 6 bases and J by 3 bases, and 6 bases separated the two germline ends. The CDR3 totals 13 residues. The CDR3 nucleotides are TGTGCCAGCAGGACAGGCTATAATTCACCCCTCCACTTT. Translated: CASRTGYNSPLHF.

Points on this clone: Other DNA sequences of this sample code for an identical CDR3. Here the CDR3 DNA reads TGCGCCAGCAGCAGGGGCAATGAGCAGTTCTTC. Its protein is CASSRGNEQFF. The genes are TRBV10-1 and TRBJ2-1; D might be TRBD1 (6 bases). The CDR3 has 11 amino acids. The germline V and J ends were trimmed by 6 bases and 6 bases, with 6 bases remaining between them. CDR1 is WNHNN and CDR2 is SYGVQD in the germline V gene (reference sequence).

As regards this clone: Other DNA sequences in this sample translate to the same CDR3. J is TRBJ2-7 and V is TRBV4-1; TRBD2 aligns across 8 bases. V lost 2 bases to trimming and J lost 2 bases; unmatched junction nucleotides: 2. This CDR3 spans 14 amino acids. CDR1 is MGHRA, CDR2 YSYEKL, per germline. CDR3 residues: CASSQPGGTYEQYF. CDR3 bases: TGCGCCAGCAGCCAACCGGGGGGGACCTACGAGCAGTACTTC.

This chain links TRBV5-3 with TRBJ2-5; tentative D call: TRBD2 (5 bases). TRBV5-3 counts as an open reading frame of uncertain function. The CDR3 length is 17 residues. V shed 7 bases and J shed 11 bases, with 33 bases lying between them. Written as DNA, the CDR3 is TGTGCCAGACCTTTTGTGGCGGAGCCCCTAGCCGATACACGGCAGTACTTC. This encodes CARPFVAEPLADTRQYF.

The chain is built from TRBV28 and TRBJ2-3, with D unclear. CDR3 length equals 14 residues. Germline V lookup: CDR1 MDHEN, CDR2 SYDVKM. Between the trimmed V and J ends, which lost 8 bases and 1 base, there was a span of 13 bases. Here the CDR3 DNA reads TGTGCCAGCCGTCGTACGGGCCGCACAGATACGCAGTATTTT. Translation: CASRRTGRTDTQYF.

The chain recombines TRBV5-1 with TRBJ2-2; 7 positions match TRBD1. V lost 3 bases, J lost 5 bases, and 7 bases stayed unmatched. Germline CDR1 and CDR2: SGHRS and YFSETQ. This CDR3 is built from 15 residues. The CDR3: CASSSTGHETGELFF. The CDR3 DNA is TGCGCCAGCAGCTCGACAGGGCACGAGACCGGGGAGCTGTTTTTT.